A single sample is the source of the 17 T cell receptor beta chains below, sequenced in a study of beta chain features in type 1 diabetes. The study reverse transcribed the entire isolated RNA, so it sequenced expressed TCRB transcripts. Measured with immunoSEQ multiplex PCR; TCRdb has only the in-frame clones, and not every one. Seen here are around 250,000 clones, over 12% observed once, and the top ten hold about 0.024%. Sequencing input: naive CD4+ T cells from blood. These receptor sequences come from a woman aged 40 to 55 in good health.

This clone was observed a few times. The rearrangement joins TRBV7-2 to TRBJ1-5; D remains unclear. The CDR3 contains 14 residues. The V and J ends lost 0 bases and 4 bases respectively, with 7 bases between them. CDR1 and CDR2 from the germline V gene are SGHTA and FQGNSA. CDR3 bases: TGTGCCAGCAGCTTAGCGGCGGGAAATCAGCCCCAGCATTTT. It is translated as CASSLAAGNQPQHF.

This clone was seen only a few times. The rearrangement links TRBV19 to TRBJ1-1; 8 bases match TRBD1. V was clipped by 7 bases and J by 3 bases; unmatched bases: 4. Germline CDR1 LNHDA, CDR2 SQIVND (reference sequence). CDR3 length: 13 amino acids. The CDR3 DNA reads as TGTGCCAGTATCGGACAGGGACACACTGAAGCTTTCTTT. Protein: CASIGQGHTEAFF.

The chain combines TRBV6-5 with TRBJ2-7; 9 bases are a match to TRBD1. V shed 6 bases and J 5 bases; nucleotides not matched to a gene: 8. CDR1 is MNHEY, CDR2 SVGAGI, per germline. The CDR3 runs to 14 residues. The CDR3: CASSPNRGPDEQYF. The DNA of the CDR3 is TGTGCCAGCAGCCCAAACAGGGGGCCAGACGAGCAGTACTTC.

This clone was seen a few times. The chain is built from TRBV6-5 and TRBJ1-2; tentatively, D is TRBD1 (6 bases). Germline assignment: CDR1 MNHEY and CDR2 SVGAGI. V lost 5 bases to trimming and J lost 5 bases, with 12 bases between them. The CDR3 extends over 13 amino acids. CDR3 coding DNA: TGTGCCAGCAGTGGCCGGACAGCTTATGGCTACACCTTC. Translating gives CASSGRTAYGYTF.

This clone was counted only a few times. V usage is TRBV5-1 and J usage is TRBJ2-7; 14 bases line up with TRBD2. This CDR3 contains 18 residues. Trimming took 1 base from V and 3 from J; bases not matched to a gene: 9. CDR1 is SGHRS, CDR2 YFSETQ, per germline. CDR3 in amino acids: CASSLLTSGGASYYEQYF. The CDR3 DNA follows: TGCGCCAGCAGCTTGCTGACTAGCGGGGGGGCTTCGTACTACGAGCAGTACTTC.

There are a few counts of this clone. The gene calls are TRBV7-2 and TRBJ2-7; the D is unclear. The V and J ends lost 1 base and 2 bases respectively, with 12 bases between them. The CDR3 is made up of 15 amino acids. The germline V gene has CDR1 SGHTA and CDR2 FQGNSA. The CDR3 DNA is TGTGCCAGCAGCTTAGTCGCAGGATCCACCTACGAGCAGTACTTC. Its protein is CASSLVAGSTYEQYF.

This clone appeared a few times. The CDR3 loop is CASSLSDSPDQYF. DNA of the CDR3: TGTGCCAGCAGCCTCTCGGACAGCCCAGATCAATACTTC. V is TRBV7-2 and J is TRBJ2-7; D is possibly TRBD1 (6 bases). V lost 5 bases to trimming and J lost 13 bases, with 21 bases between them. Germline V gene data show CDR1 as SGHTA and CDR2 as FQGNSA. The CDR3 loop spans 13 amino acids.

This clone was counted only a few times. The chain links TRBV15 to TRBJ2-7; 8 positions match TRBD2. The germline CDR1 and CDR2 sequences are LNHNV and YYDKDF (reference sequence). This CDR3 has 15 amino acids. V dropped 3 bases and J dropped 4; count of bases not matched to a gene: 8. CDR3 sequence reads: CATSRILADSYEQYF. In nucleotides, the CDR3 is TGTGCCACCAGCAGGATACTAGCGGACTCTTACGAGCAGTACTTC.

The rearrangement links TRBV19 to TRBJ1-1; unclear D gene. Trimming took 0 bases from V and 0 from J, leaving 8 bases between them. CDR1 is LNHDA and CDR2 is SQIVND in the germline V gene (reference sequence). There are 15 residues in the CDR3. The CDR3 DNA reads TGTGCCAGTAGTATAGAGGCACAATTGAACACTGAAGCTTTCTTT. Protein sequence: CASSIEAQLNTEAFF.

This clone was counted only a few times. The chain joins TRBV19 to TRBJ2-1, with 7 bases identical to TRBD1. Germline CDR1 is LNHDA and CDR2 is SQIVND (reference sequence). This CDR3 has 14 residues. The ends lost 8 bases at V and 0 bases at J; junction bases unmatched: 4. The CDR3 is CASQGENSYNEQFF. The DNA of the CDR3 is TGTGCCAGTCAGGGGGAAAACTCCTACAATGAGCAGTTCTTC. The full variable domain, its missing parts supplied by reference TRBV19 and TRBJ2-1, is DGGITQSPKYLFRKEGQNVTLSCEQNLNHDAMYWYRQDPGQGLRLIYYSQIVNDFQKGDIAEGYSVSREKKESFPLTVTSAQKNPTAFYLCASQGENSYNEQFFGPGTRLTVL.

This clone has a handful of counts. The chain joins TRBV7-9 to TRBJ1-2; 9 positions agree with TRBD1. Germline assignment: CDR1 SEHNR and CDR2 FQNEAQ (reference sequence). The J segment lost 8 bases and the V segment lost 0 bases, leaving 7 bases of the junction unmatched. This CDR3 is built from 15 residues. The CDR3 region is CASSLALTGGHGYTF. CDR3 in DNA: TGTGCCAGCAGCTTAGCGTTAACAGGGGGCCACGGCTACACCTTC.

The CDR3 region has the DNA TGTGCCAGCAGCCCGGCCGCGGGCGGGGAGCTGTTTTTT. It is translated as CASSPAAGGELFF. This chain links TRBV5-4 with TRBJ2-2, with TRBD2 as a possible D gene (5 bases). CDR3 length: 13 residues. Germline lookup yields CDR1 SGHNT and CDR2 YYREEE (reference sequence). The V and J ends lost 4 bases and 7 bases respectively, with 11 bases between them. Full variable domain (remainder filled in from reference TRBV5-4 and TRBJ2-2): ETGVTQSPTHLIKTRGQQVTLRCSSQSGHNTVSWYQQALGQGPQFIFQYYREEENGRGNFPPRFSGLQFPNYSSELNVNALELDDSALYLCASSPAAGGELFFGEGSRLTVL.

V and J are TRBV7-8 and TRBJ2-3; perhaps TRBD1 as D (6 bases). The germline V gene encodes CDR1 SGHVS and CDR2 FQNEAQ. The CDR3 runs 15 residues. Trimming took 3 bases from V and 0 from J, leaving 10 bases between them. As DNA, the CDR3 is TGTGCCAGCAGCTTCGGACAGTCTAGCACAGATACGCAGTATTTT. Translated, it gives CASSFGQSSTDTQYF.

This clone was counted a few times. The rearrangement uses TRBV9 and TRBJ1-2; 9 bases agree with TRBD1. With 3 bases clipped from V and 2 bases from J, the junction kept 8 bases outside the gene matches. The CDR3 is 16 amino acids. Germline lookup yields CDR1 SGDLS and CDR2 YYNGEE. The CDR3 loop is CASSGGGTGTNYGYTF. CDR3 sequence (DNA): TGTGCCAGCAGCGGCGGAGGGACAGGGACCAACTATGGCTACACCTTC.

This clone was counted between two and nine times. CDR3 bases: TGTGCCAGCATCCCCGACAGGAGAAATTCACCCCTCCACTTT. Translating it yields CASIPDRRNSPLHF. This rearrangement joins TRBV6-6 to TRBJ1-6; possible D gene TRBD1, 6 bases. CDR3 length equals 14 residues. CDR1 is MNHNY and CDR2 is SVGAGI in the germline V gene (reference sequence). Trimming took 7 bases from V and 7 from J, leaving 14 bases between them.

This clone came up a few times. V gene TRBV5-1 combines with J gene TRBJ2-2; 11 bases align to TRBD2. CDR1 SGHRS and CDR2 YFSETQ come from the germline V gene. J gave up 2 bases and V 1 base, and 13 bases lay outside the gene matches. This CDR3 contains 20 residues. The CDR3, as DNA: TGCGCCAGCAGCTTGATTAGTATGGCACTAGCGGGAGTTAACACCGGGGAGCTGTTTTTT. It encodes CASSLISMALAGVNTGELFF.

This clone came up a few times. The chain has TRBV10-1 and TRBJ2-7, with 8 bases that match TRBD1. V lost 0 bases, J lost 2 bases, and 3 bases stayed unmatched. The length of the CDR3 is 15 residues. Germline-derived CDR1 and CDR2 are WNHNN and SYGVQD (reference sequence). The CDR3 loop reads CASSESAQGAYEQYF. The CDR3 nucleotides read TGCGCCAGCAGTGAGTCGGCACAGGGGGCCTACGAGCAGTACTTC.